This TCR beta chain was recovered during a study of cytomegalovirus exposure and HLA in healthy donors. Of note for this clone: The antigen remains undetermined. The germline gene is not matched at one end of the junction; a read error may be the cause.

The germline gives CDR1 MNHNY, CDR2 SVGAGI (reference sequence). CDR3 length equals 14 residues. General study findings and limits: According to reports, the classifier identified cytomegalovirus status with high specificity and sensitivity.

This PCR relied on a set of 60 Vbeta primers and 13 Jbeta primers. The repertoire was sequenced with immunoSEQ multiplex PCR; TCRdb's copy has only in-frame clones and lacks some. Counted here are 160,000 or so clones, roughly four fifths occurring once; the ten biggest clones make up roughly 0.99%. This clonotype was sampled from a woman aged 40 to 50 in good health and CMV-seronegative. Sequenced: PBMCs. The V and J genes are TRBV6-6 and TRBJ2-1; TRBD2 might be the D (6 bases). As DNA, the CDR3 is TGTGCCACCAGTTCAGGAGGGTCCTACAATGAGCAGTTCTTC. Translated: CATSSGGSYNEQFF.